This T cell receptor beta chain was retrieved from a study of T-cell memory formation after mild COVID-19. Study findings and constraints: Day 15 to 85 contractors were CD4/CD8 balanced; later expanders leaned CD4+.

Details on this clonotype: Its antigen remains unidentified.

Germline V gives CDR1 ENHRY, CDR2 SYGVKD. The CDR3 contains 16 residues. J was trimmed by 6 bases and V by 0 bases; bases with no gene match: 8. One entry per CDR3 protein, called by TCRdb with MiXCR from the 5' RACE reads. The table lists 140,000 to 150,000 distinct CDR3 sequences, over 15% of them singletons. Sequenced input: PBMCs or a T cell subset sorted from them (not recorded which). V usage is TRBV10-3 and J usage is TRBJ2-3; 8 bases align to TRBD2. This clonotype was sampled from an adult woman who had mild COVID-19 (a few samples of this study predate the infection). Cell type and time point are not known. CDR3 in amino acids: CAISESAGGLGDTQYF. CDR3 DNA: TGTGCCATCAGTGAGTCGGCGGGGGGTCTGGGTGATACGCAGTATTTT.